The next 26 T cell receptor beta chains were all read from a single sample in a study of T-cell memory formation after mild COVID-19. One entry per CDR3 protein results from TCRdb running MiXCR on the 5' RACE reads. The repertoire holds about 350,000 distinct CDR3 sequences, with roughly 13% as singletons. Material: PBMCs or a T cell subset sorted from them (not recorded which). These receptors were obtained from a man younger than 35 who had mild COVID-19 (a few samples of this study predate the infection). Cell type and time point are not known.

The chain is built from TRBV5-1 and TRBJ2-1; TRBD1 matches at 7 bases. V lost 0 bases and J lost 1; bases outside the gene matches: 13. Germline CDR1 and CDR2: SGHRS and YFSETQ. The CDR3 is made up of 19 amino acids. The DNA of the CDR3 is TGCGCCAGCAGCTTGGTCCTCCCAGGGGGTTTAAGGTCCTACAATGAGCAGTTCTTC. It translates to CASSLVLPGGLRSYNEQFF.

About this clonotype: This sequence may be a read error, since a much larger clone differs from it by one base. The J gene is TRBJ2-3, the V gene TRBV9; 10 bases are a match to TRBD2. V trimming: 4 bases; J trimming: 2 bases; junction bases outside the gene matches: 4. Germline V lookup: CDR1 SGDLS, CDR2 YYNGEE. This CDR3 comprises 15 residues. CDR3 sequence: CASSPGTSDTDTQYF. CDR3 sequence (DNA): TGTGCCAGCAGCCCCGGGACTAGCGACACAGATACGCAGTATTTT.

The chain uses TRBV15 and TRBJ2-5, with D tentatively TRBD1 or TRBD2 (5 bases each). V shed 1 base and J shed 5 bases, with 11 bases lying between them. This CDR3 comprises 14 residues. Per germline, CDR1 LNHNV and CDR2 YYDKDF (reference sequence). The CDR3 DNA follows: TGTGCCACCAGCAGAGGTGAAGAGGGGGAGACCCAGTACTTC. This codes for CATSRGEEGETQYF. The full variable domain, in which reference TRBV15 and TRBJ2-5 provide the parts outside the CDR3, is DAMVIQNPRYQVTQFGKPVTLSCSQTLNHNVMYWYQQKSSQAPKLLFHYYDKDFNNEADTPDNFQSRRPNTSFCFLDIRSPGLGDTAMYLCATSRGEEGETQYFGPGTRLLVL.

This clonotype was detected a few times. The chain couples TRBV29-1 to TRBJ1-1, with D maybe TRBD1 (5 bases). Germline loops: CDR1 SQVTM, CDR2 ANQGSEA. The CDR3 covers 11 residues. The V gene lost 7 bases and the J gene lost 11 bases, with 17 bases spanning the gap. The CDR3 DNA reads TGCAGCGCCCACCAGAGGCGGGGGGCTTTCTTT. Translated: CSAHQRRGAFF.

This clonotype was picked up many times. The CDR3 DNA is TGTGCCAGCAGCCCCCGAGAGGGGGCCTTCGGCGGGGAGCTGTTTTTT. This gives the protein CASSPREGAFGGELFF. The rearrangement joins TRBV12-3 or TRBV12-4 to TRBJ2-2; 7 nucleotides agree with TRBD1. The CDR3 covers 16 residues. Unmatched junction bases numbered 14, after V lost 6 bases and J lost 7 bases.

The CDR3 loop reads CSVGTGVNQPQHF. The CDR3 DNA is TGCAGCGTTGGGACAGGGGTTAATCAGCCCCAGCATTTT. V is TRBV29-1 and J is TRBJ1-5; 9 nucleotides agree with TRBD1. With 4 bases clipped from V and 4 bases from J, the junction kept 2 bases outside the gene matches. The CDR3 runs to 13 residues. Germline V gene lookup returns CDR1 SQVTM and CDR2 ANQGSEA.

This clonotype appeared a few times. The chain carries TRBV12-3 or TRBV12-4 and TRBJ1-5; 9 positions agree with TRBD1. Trimming took 6 bases from V and 4 from J; bases not matched to a gene: 10. This CDR3 spans 16 amino acids. Here the CDR3 reads CASSPAGTGSNQPQHF. The CDR3 DNA reads as TGTGCCAGCAGCCCGGCCGGGACAGGGTCTAATCAGCCCCAGCATTTT.

In this sample, this clonotype turned up a few times. V gene TRBV29-1 combines with J gene TRBJ2-1; D is tentatively TRBD1 or TRBD2 (5 bases each). Trimming shortened V by 1 base and J by 3 bases, and 16 bases separated the two germline ends. Per germline, CDR1 SQVTM and CDR2 ANQGSEA. The CDR3 length is 16 residues. In nucleotides, the CDR3 is TGCAGCGTTGAAGGGGGCGTTAGAGGGAACTACAATGAGCAGTTCTTC. It codes for CSVEGGVRGNYNEQFF.

The chain uses TRBV5-1 and TRBJ2-2; no firm D call. Looked up from germline, CDR1 is SGHRS and CDR2 is YFSETQ. Trimming shortened V by 4 bases and J by 3 bases, and 10 bases separated the two germline ends. CDR3 length: 14 residues. CDR3 in DNA: TGCGCCAGCAGCAGAAGTAAAGACACCGGGGAGCTGTTTTTT. As protein: CASSRSKDTGELFF. Variable domain in full (rest from reference TRBV5-1 and TRBJ2-2): KAGVTQTPRYLIKTRGQQVTLSCSPISGHRSVSWYQQTPGQGLQFLFEYFSETQRNKGNFPGRFSGRQFSNSRSEMNVSTLELGDSALYLCASSRSKDTGELFFGEGSRLTVL.

The table lists this clonotype with many counts. The chain links TRBV15 to TRBJ1-1; D is perhaps TRBD1 (6 bases). V was clipped by 3 bases and J by 5 bases, with 16 bases between them. Germline V gene data show CDR1 as LNHNV and CDR2 as YYDKDF (reference sequence). The CDR3 is 15 amino acids. The CDR3: CATSRDMYRGTEAFF. The CDR3 DNA reads as TGTGCCACCAGCAGGGACATGTATAGGGGGACTGAAGCTTTCTTT.

This clonotype was found many times. This sequence joins TRBV12-3 or TRBV12-4 and TRBJ2-3; D ambiguous. This CDR3 contains 13 residues. Trimming removed 5 bases at V and 6 bases at J, with 12 bases between. In nucleotides, the CDR3 is TGTGCCAGCAGTCTGGGTCGAAGGGATACGCAGTATTTT. This encodes CASSLGRRDTQYF.

This clonotype appeared a few times. The chain couples TRBV12-3 or TRBV12-4 to TRBJ1-3, with D unclear. The ends were cut back, 6 bases at V and 4 bases at J, with 10 bases in the middle. The CDR3 loop spans 13 amino acids. CDR3 residues: CASSTTEGNTIYF. CDR3 bases: TGTGCCAGCAGCACGACTGAGGGAAACACCATATATTTT.

This chain joins TRBV5-6 and TRBJ2-7; possibly TRBD1 or TRBD2 for D (5 bases each). Germline V gene sequence: CDR1 SGHDT, CDR2 YYEEEE. The ends were cut back, 5 bases at V and 3 bases at J, with 9 bases in the middle. The CDR3 extends over 12 amino acids. CDR3 protein: CASSMGVYEQYV. Here the CDR3 DNA reads TGTGCCAGCAGTATGGGGGTCTACGAGCAGTACGTC.

V and J are TRBV5-6 and TRBJ1-2, with 7 bases that match TRBD1. This CDR3 spans 14 amino acids. Trimming cost V 7 bases and J 2 bases; bases outside gene matches: 8. CDR1 SGHDT and CDR2 YYEEEE come from the germline V gene. The CDR3 is CASGEIQGNYGYTF. The CDR3 region has the DNA TGTGCCAGCGGGGAGATACAGGGGAACTATGGCTACACCTTC.

This clonotype is labeled as medium-sized. This chain joins TRBV11-2 and TRBJ1-5; 11 bases align to TRBD1. This CDR3 comprises 14 residues. The J segment lost 7 bases and the V segment lost 5 bases, leaving 4 bases of the junction unmatched. CDR1 is SGHAT and CDR2 is FQNNGV in the germline V gene. The CDR3 loop is CASSVGTGGQPQHF. DNA of the CDR3: TGTGCCAGCAGCGTAGGGACAGGGGGACAGCCCCAGCATTTT.

This clonotype was counted at least ten times. The genes are TRBV12-3 or TRBV12-4 and TRBJ2-5; 7 bases are shared with TRBD1. J gave up 5 bases and V 3 bases, and 3 bases lay outside the gene matches. This CDR3 region has 13 residues. The CDR3: CASSFGRGETQYF. DNA for the CDR3: TGTGCCAGCAGTTTCGGCAGGGGGGAGACCCAGTACTTC.

The genes are TRBV6-6 and TRBJ1-3, with D hard to call. V lost 9 bases to trimming and J lost 2 bases, with 14 bases between them. Germline V CDR1 and CDR2: MNHNY, SVGAGI (reference sequence). This CDR3 contains 14 residues. The chain's CDR3 is CASALGYTGNTIYF. CDR3 bases: TGTGCCAGTGCCCTGGGTTACACTGGAAACACCATATATTTT.

In its sample, this clonotype was seen a few times. The gene calls are TRBV6-5 and TRBJ2-1; D gene uncertain. Germline V gene lookup returns CDR1 MNHEY and CDR2 SVGAGI. This CDR3 has 16 residues. V lost 0 bases and J 0 bases, leaving 9 bases between the germline ends. The CDR3 sequence is CASSYSMTSSYNEQFF. CDR3 nucleotides: TGTGCCAGCAGTTACTCAATGACAAGCTCCTACAATGAGCAGTTCTTC.

This clonotype has just a few counts. The chain couples TRBV20-1 to TRBJ2-5; D may match TRBD1 or TRBD2 (5 bases each). This CDR3 region has 14 residues. V lost 0 bases and J lost 7, with 15 bases in between. Per germline, CDR1 DFQATT and CDR2 SNEGSKA (reference sequence). The CDR3 nucleotides read TGCAGTGCTAGAGATGAGGGCAGGGACGGGACCCAGTACTTC. It specifies CSARDEGRDGTQYF.

This clonotype came up many times. The chain links TRBV15 to TRBJ2-5; the match to TRBD1 covers 8 bases. Germline V CDR1 and CDR2: LNHNV, YYDKDF (reference sequence). The length of the CDR3 is 16 residues. V shed 0 bases, J shed 5 bases, and the junction held 8 bases outside the gene matches. CDR3 in DNA: TGTGCCACCAGCAGAGATTCAGGGGGCGCCGGGGAGACCCAGTACTTC. Translation gives CATSRDSGGAGETQYF.

This clonotype was observed a few times. V gene TRBV5-6 combines with J gene TRBJ2-7; possible D gene TRBD2, 5 bases. This CDR3 is built from 15 residues. Trimming removed 0 bases from V and 5 bases from J, with 15 bases in between. Looked up from germline, CDR1 is SGHDT and CDR2 is YYEEEE. The CDR3 protein is CASSLVGSRLHEQYV. CDR3 bases: TGTGCCAGCAGCTTGGTAGGGAGTAGGCTCCACGAGCAGTACGTC.

This clonotype was counted between two and nine times. V and J are TRBV12-3 or TRBV12-4 and TRBJ2-3; D is uncertain. The germline V and J ends were trimmed by 7 bases and 3 bases, with 11 bases remaining between them. The length of the CDR3 is 13 residues. For the CDR3, the DNA is TGTGCCAGCACTTTGGGGATTACAGATACGCAGTATTTT. Its protein is CASTLGITDTQYF.

The V call is TRBV15, the J call TRBJ2-3, with a tentative D call TRBD1 (5 bases). Trimming shortened V by 0 bases and J by 5 bases, and 15 bases separated the two germline ends. The length of the CDR3 is 16 residues. Germline V gene lookup returns CDR1 LNHNV and CDR2 YYDKDF (reference sequence). CDR3 sequence reads: CATSRDYRGSGDTQYF. The DNA for the CDR3 is TGTGCCACCAGCAGAGACTATAGGGGTTCGGGAGATACGCAGTATTTT.

There are a few counts of this clonotype. The rearrangement joins TRBV11-2 to TRBJ2-7; D unresolved. Trimming cost V 5 bases and J 8 bases, with 19 bases left between them. This CDR3 is 14 amino acids long. Germline lookup yields CDR1 SGHAT and CDR2 FQNNGV. The CDR3 DNA reads as TGTGCCAGCAGCCCCAACGACGACGGGTACAAGCAGTACGTC. Protein: CASSPNDDGYKQYV.

V is TRBV3-1 and J is TRBJ2-7, with 10 nucleotides matching TRBD1. This CDR3 region has 15 residues. Germline trimming cut 3 bases from V and 3 bases from J; bases unmatched to any gene: 5. The germline gives CDR1 LGHDT, CDR2 YNNKEL (reference sequence). The CDR3 sequence is CASSHPGQGIYEQYF. The CDR3 region has the DNA TGTGCCAGCAGCCACCCGGGACAGGGGATCTACGAGCAGTACTTC.

This clonotype was counted only a few times. The V and J genes are TRBV15 and TRBJ2-4; D tentatively reads TRBD1 or TRBD2 (5 bases each). The CDR3 sequence is 14 residues long. Germline values: CDR1 LNHNV, CDR2 YYDKDF (reference sequence). The V and J ends lost 6 bases and 5 bases respectively, with 14 bases between them. The CDR3 sequence is CATSGAWDENIQYF. CDR3 bases: TGTGCCACCAGTGGGGCGTGGGACGAAAACATTCAGTACTTC.